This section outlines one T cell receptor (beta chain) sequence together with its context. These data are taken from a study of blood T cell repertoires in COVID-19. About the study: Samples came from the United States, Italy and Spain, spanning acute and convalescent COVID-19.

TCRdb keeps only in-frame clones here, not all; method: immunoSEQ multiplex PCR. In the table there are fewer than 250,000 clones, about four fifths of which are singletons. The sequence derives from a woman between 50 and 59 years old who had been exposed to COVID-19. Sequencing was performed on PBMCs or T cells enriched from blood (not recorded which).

CDR3 protein: CASSYDRATFNSPLHF. The CDR3 DNA is TGTGCCAGCAGCTACGACAGGGCGACTTTCAATTCACCCCTCCACTTT. This chain uses TRBV2 with TRBJ1-6; 7 bases map to TRBD1. This CDR3 is built from 16 residues. CDR1 is SNHLY, CDR2 FYNNEI, per germline. V gave up 6 bases and J gave up 7 bases; unmatched junction bases: 12.